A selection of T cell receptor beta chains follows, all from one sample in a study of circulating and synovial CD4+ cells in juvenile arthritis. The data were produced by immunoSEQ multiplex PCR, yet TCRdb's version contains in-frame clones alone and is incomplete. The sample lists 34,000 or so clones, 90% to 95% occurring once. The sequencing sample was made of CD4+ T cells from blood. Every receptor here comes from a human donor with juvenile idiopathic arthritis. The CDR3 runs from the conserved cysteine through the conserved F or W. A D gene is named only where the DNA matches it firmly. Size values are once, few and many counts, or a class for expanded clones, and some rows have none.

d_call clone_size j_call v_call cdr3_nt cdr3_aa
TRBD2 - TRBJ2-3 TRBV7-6 TGTGCCAGCAGCCGAACGCCTCCGGGACTAGCGGGGGGACTTAGCACAGATACGCAGTATTTT CASSRTPPGLAGGLSTDTQYF
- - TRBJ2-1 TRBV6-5 TGTGCCAGCAGTTCCTACAGGTTTGCCAATGAGCAGTTCTTC CASSSYRFANEQFF
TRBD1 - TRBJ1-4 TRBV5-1 TGCGCCAGCAGCTTGGAGGCTTACAGGGGTGAACTGTTTTTT CASSLEAYRGELFF
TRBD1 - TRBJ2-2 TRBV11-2 TGTGCCAGCAGCTTACGACAGGGGACCGGGGAGCTGTTTTTT CASSLRQGTGELFF
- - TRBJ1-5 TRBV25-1 TGTGCCAGCAGCGGTTTAAATCAGCCCCAGCATTTT CASSGLNQPQHF
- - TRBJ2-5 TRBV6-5 TGTGCCAGCAGTTACAGGGGGCAAGAGACCCAGTACTTC CASSYRGQETQYF
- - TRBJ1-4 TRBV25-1 TGTGCCAGCAGTGAACACCCGGGGCGGGGGAATAATGAAAAACTGTTTTTT CASSEHPGRGNNEKLFF
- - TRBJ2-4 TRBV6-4 TGTGCCAGCAGTGACGTGGGCAGGGCAACGGCCAAAAACATTCAGTACTTC CASSDVGRATAKNIQYF
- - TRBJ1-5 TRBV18 TGTGCCAGCTCACCGGGCAGGGTTGGCAATCAGCCCCAGCATTTT CASSPGRVGNQPQHF
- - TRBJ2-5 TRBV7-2 TGTGCCAGCAGCTTAGGAGGATCCCAAGAGACCCAGTACTTC CASSLGGSQETQYF
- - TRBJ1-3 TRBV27 TGTGCCAGCAGTTTAACCGGGGGGCGTGTGAACACCATATATTTT CASSLTGGRVNTIYF
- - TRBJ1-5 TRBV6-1 TGTGCCAGCAGTGACGGTCAGCCCCAGCATTTT CASSDGQPQHF
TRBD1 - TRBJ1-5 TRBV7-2 TGTGCCAGCAGCTCAACAGGGGGAAGGAATCAGCCCCAGCATTTT CASSSTGGRNQPQHF
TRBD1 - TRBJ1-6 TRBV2 TGTGCCAGCAAAACAGGGGACTATAATTCACCCCTCCACTTT CASKTGDYNSPLHF
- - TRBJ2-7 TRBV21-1 TGTGCCAGCAGCCTTGGTTCGGCGGGAGATTCCTACGAGCAGTACTTC CASSLGSAGDSYEQYF
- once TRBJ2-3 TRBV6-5 TGTGCCAGCAGCCGACGGGGGGCGGGCACAGATACGCAGTATTTT CASSRRGAGTDTQYF
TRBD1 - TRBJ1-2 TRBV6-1 TGTGCCAGCAGCCCGACAGGGATATATGGCTACACCTTC CASSPTGIYGYTF
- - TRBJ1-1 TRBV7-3 TGTGCCAGCGGGGGACTTCGAAACGAGGCTTTCTTT CASGGLRNEAFF
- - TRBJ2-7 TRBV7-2 TGTGCCAGCAGCTTAGAAGGGGTAATGGGCTACGAGCAGTACTTC CASSLEGVMGYEQYF
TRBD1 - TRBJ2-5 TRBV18 TGTGCCAGCTCACCCCGGACAGGGTTGACCGAAGCGACCCAGTACTTC CASSPRTGLTEATQYF
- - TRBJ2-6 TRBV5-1 TGCGCCAGCAGCCCACAGGGTACTGGGGCCAACGTCCTGACTTTC CASSPQGTGANVLTF
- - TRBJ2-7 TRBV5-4 TGTGCCAGCAGCTTGGAACTAGCCAACTCCTACGAGCAGTACTTC CASSLELANSYEQYF
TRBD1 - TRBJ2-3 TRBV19 TGTGCCAGTACCTCCGGGACAGCAGACACAGATACGCAGTATTTT CASTSGTADTDTQYF
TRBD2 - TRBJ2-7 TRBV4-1 TGCGCCAGCAGCCAAGGACTAGCGGGGGGGCTTAGCCCCTACGAGCAGTACTTC CASSQGLAGGLSPYEQYF
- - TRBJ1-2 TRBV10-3 TGTGCCATCAGTGAAGTCGAGCGCGGCTATGGCTACACCTTC CAISEVERGYGYTF
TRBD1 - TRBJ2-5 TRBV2 TGTGCCAGCAAAAGGCCCGGGACAGGGGGCGAGGAGACCCAGTACTTC CASKRPGTGGEETQYF
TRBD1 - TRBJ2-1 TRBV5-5 TGTGCCAGCAGCCGTGTTCCCCGGGACAGTGACAATGAGCAGTTCTTC CASSRVPRDSDNEQFF
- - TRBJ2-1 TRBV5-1 TGCGCCAGCAGCGGGCTAGCAACTCGGGTCAATGAGCAGTTCTTC CASSGLATRVNEQFF
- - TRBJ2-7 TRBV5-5 TGTGCCAGCAGCCAAAGCTACTACGAGCAGTACTTC CASSQSYYEQYF
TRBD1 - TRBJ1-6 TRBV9 TGTGCCAGCAGCGTTCATCCCGGGACAGGGATGTCCTATAATTCGCCCCTCCACTTT CASSVHPGTGMSYNSPLHF
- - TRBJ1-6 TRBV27 TGTGCCAGCTCTAACCGACAGGCCCCAAGCTCACCCCTCCACTTT CASSNRQAPSSPLHF
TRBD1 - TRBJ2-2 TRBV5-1 TGCGCCAGCAGCCCCTGGACAGGGGGCACCGGGGAGCTGTTTTTT CASSPWTGGTGELFF
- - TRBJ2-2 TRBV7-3 TGTGCCAGCAGCTTACGGGAGTCCGGGGAGCTGTTTTTT CASSLRESGELFF
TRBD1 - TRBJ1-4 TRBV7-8 TGTGCCAGCAGCTTAGAGCCGAGGGGGCTAAAAACAACTAATGAAAAACTGTTTTTT CASSLEPRGLKTTNEKLFF
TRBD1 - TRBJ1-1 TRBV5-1 TGCGCCAGCAGCTTGACAGGGAACGCAAAGGGGGCGTCAAGGAGTGCTTTCTTT CASSLTGNAKGASRSAFF
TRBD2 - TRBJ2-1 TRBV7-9 TGTGCCAGCAGCCCCACTAGCGCGGGTTACAATGAGCAGTTCTTC CASSPTSAGYNEQFF
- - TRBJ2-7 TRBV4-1 TGCGCCAGCAGGGCGGGACTGAATACCTACGAGCAGTACTTC CASRAGLNTYEQYF
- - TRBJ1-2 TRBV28 TGTGCCAGCAGCCTCTCCAGACAAACTTATGGCTACACCTTC CASSLSRQTYGYTF
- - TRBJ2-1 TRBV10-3 TGTGCCATCAGTGAAAGGGCACAGGAACTCCAGCAGTTCTTC CAISERAQELQQFF
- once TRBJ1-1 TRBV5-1 TGCGCCAGCAGCCGGGACACGAACACTGAAGCTTTCTTT CASSRDTNTEAFF